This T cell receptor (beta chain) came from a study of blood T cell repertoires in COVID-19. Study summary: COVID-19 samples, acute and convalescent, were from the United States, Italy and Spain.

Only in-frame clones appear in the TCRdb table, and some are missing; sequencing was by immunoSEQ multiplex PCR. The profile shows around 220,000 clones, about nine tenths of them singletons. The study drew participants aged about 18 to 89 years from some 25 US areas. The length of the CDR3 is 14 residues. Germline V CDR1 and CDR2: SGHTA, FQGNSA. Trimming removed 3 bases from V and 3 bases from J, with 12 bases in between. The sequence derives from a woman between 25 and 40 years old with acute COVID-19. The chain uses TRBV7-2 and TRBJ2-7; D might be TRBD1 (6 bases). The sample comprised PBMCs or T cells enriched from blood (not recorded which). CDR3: CASSFGRGRYEQYF. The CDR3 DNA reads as TGTGCCAGCAGCTTCGGCAGGGGCCGCTACGAGCAGTACTTC. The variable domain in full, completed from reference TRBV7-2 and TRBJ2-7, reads GAGVSQSPSNKVTEKGKDVELRCDPISGHTALYWYRQSLGQGLEFLIYFQGNSAPDKSGLPSDRFSAERTGGSVSTLTIQRTQQEDSAVYLCASSFGRGRYEQYFGPGTRLTVT.